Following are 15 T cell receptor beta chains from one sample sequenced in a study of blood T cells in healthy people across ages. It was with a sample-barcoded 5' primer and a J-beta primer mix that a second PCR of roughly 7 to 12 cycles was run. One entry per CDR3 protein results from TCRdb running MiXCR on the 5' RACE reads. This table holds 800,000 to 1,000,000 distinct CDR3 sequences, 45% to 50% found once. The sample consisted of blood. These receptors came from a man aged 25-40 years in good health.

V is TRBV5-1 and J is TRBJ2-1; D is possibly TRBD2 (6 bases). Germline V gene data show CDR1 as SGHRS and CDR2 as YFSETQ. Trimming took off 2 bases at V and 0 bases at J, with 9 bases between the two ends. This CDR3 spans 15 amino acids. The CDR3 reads CASSFAGTSYNEQFF. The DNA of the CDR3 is TGCGCCAGCAGCTTCGCGGGAACCTCCTACAATGAGCAGTTCTTC.

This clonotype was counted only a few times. The CDR3 loop reads CSARDRAGGALHEQFF. Here the CDR3 DNA reads TGCAGTGCTAGAGATAGGGCGGGGGGGGCTTTGCATGAGCAGTTCTTC. V is TRBV20-1 and J is TRBJ2-1; 9 nucleotides line up with TRBD2. The CDR3 extends over 16 amino acids. Trimming took 0 bases from V and 8 from J; bases not matched to a gene: 11. CDR1 DFQATT and CDR2 SNEGSKA come from the germline V gene (reference sequence).

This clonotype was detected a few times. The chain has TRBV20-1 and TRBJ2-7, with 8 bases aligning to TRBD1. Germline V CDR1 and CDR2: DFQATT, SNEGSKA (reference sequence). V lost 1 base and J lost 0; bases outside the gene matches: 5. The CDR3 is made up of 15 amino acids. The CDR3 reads CSARVDRVFSYEQYF. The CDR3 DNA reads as TGCAGTGCTAGAGTGGACAGGGTATTCTCCTACGAGCAGTACTTC.

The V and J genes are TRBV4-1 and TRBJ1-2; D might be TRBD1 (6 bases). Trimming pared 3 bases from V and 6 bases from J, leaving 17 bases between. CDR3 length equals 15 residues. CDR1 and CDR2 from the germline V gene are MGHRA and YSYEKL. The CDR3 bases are TGCGCCAGCAGCCAGCGGGACTTAGGGGGAAATGGCTACACCTTC. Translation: CASSQRDLGGNGYTF.

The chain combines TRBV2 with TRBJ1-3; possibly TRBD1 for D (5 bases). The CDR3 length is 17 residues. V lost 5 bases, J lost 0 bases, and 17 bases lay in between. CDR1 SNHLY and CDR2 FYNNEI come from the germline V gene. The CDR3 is CASSWDAQAISGNTIYF. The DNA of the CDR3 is TGTGCCAGCAGTTGGGACGCGCAGGCGATCTCTGGAAACACCATATATTTT.

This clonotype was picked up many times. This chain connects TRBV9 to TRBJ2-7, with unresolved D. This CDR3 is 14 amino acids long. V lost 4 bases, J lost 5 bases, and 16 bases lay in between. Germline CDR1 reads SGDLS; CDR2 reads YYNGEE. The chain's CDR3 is CASSPRTGIDEQYF. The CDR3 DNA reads TGTGCCAGCAGCCCCAGGACCGGAATAGACGAGCAGTACTTC.

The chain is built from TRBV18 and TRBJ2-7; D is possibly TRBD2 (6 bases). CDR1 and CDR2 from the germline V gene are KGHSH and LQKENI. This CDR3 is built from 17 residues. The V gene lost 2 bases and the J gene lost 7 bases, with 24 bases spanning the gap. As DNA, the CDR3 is TGTGCCAGCTCACCATTGATGGGGCGGGGTTCCTACAATGAGCAGTACTTC. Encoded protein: CASSPLMGRGSYNEQYF.

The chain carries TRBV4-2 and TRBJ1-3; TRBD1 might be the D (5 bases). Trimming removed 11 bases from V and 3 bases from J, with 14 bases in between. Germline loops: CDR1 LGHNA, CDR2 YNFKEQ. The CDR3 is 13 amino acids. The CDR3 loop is CAAGREGGNTIYF. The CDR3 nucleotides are TGTGCCGCCGGCAGGGAGGGTGGAAACACCATATATTTT.

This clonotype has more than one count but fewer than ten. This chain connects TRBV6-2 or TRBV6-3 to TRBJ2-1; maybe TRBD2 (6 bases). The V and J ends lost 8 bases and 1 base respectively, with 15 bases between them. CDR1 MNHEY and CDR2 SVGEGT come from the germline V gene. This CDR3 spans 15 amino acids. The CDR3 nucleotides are TGTGCCAGCCAGTTCAGCGGGTGGTCCTACAATGAGCAGTTCTTC. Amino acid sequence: CASQFSGWSYNEQFF.

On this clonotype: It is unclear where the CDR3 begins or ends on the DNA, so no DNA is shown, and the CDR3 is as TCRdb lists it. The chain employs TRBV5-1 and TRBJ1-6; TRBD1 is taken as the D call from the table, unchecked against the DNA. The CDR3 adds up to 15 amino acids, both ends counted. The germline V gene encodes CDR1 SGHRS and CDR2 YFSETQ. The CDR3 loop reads CASSFGPGRDSPLHF.

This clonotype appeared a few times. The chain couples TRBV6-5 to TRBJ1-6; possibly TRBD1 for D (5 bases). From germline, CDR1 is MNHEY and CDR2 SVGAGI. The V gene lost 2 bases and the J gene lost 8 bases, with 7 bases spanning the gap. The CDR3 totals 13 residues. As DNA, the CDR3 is TGTGCCAGCAGTTACGGGGGGTATTCACCCCTCCACTTT. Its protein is CASSYGGYSPLHF.

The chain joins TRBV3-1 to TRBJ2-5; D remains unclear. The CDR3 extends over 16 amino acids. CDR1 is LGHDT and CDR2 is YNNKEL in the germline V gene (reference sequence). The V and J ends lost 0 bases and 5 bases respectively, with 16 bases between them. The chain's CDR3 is CASSQDRRLSRETQYF. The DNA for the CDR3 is TGTGCCAGCAGCCAAGATAGGCGATTAAGTCGGGAGACCCAGTACTTC.

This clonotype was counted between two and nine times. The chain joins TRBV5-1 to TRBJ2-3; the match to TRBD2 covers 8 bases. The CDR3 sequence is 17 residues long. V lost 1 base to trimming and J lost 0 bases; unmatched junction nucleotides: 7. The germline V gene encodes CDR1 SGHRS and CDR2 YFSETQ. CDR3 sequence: CASSLYLRGGSTDTQYF. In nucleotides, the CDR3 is TGCGCCAGCAGCTTGTACCTCCGGGGGGGAAGCACAGATACGCAGTATTTT.

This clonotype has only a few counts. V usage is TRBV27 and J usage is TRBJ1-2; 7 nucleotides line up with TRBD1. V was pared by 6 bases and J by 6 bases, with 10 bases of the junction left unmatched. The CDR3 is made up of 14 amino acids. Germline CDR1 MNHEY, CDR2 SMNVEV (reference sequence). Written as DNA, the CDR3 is TGTGCCAGCAGCTCGATCGACAGGGCACATGGCTACACCTTC. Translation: CASSSIDRAHGYTF.

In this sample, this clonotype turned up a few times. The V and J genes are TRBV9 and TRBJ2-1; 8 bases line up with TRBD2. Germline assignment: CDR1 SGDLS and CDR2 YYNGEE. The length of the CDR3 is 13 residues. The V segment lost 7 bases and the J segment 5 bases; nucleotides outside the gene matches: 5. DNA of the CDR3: TGTGCCAGCGCGGGGGGTTTTGACAATGAGCAGTTCTTC. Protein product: CASAGGFDNEQFF.